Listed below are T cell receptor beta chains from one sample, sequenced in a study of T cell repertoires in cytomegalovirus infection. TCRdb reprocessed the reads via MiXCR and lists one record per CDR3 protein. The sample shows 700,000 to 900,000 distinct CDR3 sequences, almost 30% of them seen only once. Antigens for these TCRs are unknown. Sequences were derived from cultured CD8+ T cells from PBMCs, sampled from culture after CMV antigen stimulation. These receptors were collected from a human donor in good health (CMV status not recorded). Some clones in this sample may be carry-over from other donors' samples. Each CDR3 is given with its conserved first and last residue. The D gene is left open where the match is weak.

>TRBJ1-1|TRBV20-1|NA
CSARSYTEAFF
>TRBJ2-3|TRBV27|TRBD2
CASSPLAGGPFSTDTQYF
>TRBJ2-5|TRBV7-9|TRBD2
CASRRGTSLYQETQYF
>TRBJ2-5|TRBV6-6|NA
CASSYSGGGSETQYF
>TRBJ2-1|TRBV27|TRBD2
CASSFRGGSYNEQFF
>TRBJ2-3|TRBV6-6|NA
CASHPGTAGTDTQYF
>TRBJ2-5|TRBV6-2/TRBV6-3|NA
CASSSTGRVETQYF
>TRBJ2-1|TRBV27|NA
CASRRVGGLYNEQFF
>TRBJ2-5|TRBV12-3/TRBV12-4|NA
CASSPYAETAARTQYF
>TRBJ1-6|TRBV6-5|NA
CASSQTGVYNSPLHF
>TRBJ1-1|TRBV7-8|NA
CASSFPSESTGDTEAFF
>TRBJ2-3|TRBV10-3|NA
CAISDRGRKNTDTQYF
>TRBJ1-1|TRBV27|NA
CASSRPGQNTEAFF
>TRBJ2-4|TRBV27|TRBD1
CASSTKDRDGGIQYF
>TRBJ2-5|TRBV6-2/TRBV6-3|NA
CASRSLELETQYF
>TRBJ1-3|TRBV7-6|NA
CASSMTDSSGNTIYF
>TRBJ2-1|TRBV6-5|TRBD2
CASSYSAFIAGRHNEQFF
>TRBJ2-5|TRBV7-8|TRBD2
CASSLSSGGARQETQYF
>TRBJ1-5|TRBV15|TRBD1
CATSREEGQIGQPQHF
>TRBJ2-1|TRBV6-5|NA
CASSYSAGLGNEQFF
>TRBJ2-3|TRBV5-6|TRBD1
CASSLAETGVSDTQYF
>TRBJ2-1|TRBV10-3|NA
CAISVSNEQFF
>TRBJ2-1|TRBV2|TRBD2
CASKSVGGISYNEQFF
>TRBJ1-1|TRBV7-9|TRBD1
CASSLEGGRAFF
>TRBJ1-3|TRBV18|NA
CASSLTLGPENSGNTIYF
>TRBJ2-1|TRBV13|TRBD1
CASHETGGRREQFF
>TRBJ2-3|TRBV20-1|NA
CSASFGTQYF
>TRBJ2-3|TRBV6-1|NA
CASSEAQGFTQYF
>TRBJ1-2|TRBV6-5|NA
CASSWGSVLNYGYTF
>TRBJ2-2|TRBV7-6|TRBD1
CASSFGQGLGELFF
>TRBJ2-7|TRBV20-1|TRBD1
CSASRDRVLYEQYF
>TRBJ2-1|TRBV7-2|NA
CASSVKVGAANEQFF
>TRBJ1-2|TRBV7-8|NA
CASSLEAHIGDGYTF
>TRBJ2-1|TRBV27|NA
CASSLGSGEEQFF
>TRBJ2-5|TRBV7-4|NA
CASSTEKETQHF
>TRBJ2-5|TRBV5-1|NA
CASSSSTAQETQYF
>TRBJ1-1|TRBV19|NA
CASSLGQGLFGTEAFF
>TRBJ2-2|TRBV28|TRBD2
CASSLEAGGPTGELFF
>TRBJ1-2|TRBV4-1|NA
CASSQDSSRHGGYTF
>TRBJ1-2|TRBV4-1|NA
CASSQDLGAGYTF
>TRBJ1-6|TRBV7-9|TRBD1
CASSYRDRGDSPLHF
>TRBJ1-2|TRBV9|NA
CASLSSFYGYTF
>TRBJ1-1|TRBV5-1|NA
CASSYGQPNTEAFF
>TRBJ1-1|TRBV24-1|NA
CATSDLHLVGAGMNTEAFF
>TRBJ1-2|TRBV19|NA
CASSPPTGFLGYTF
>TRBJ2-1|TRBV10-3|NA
CAIKLSPNEQFF
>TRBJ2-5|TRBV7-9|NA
CASSPQTRPETQYF
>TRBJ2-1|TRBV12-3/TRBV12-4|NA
CASSLEQLSYNEQFF
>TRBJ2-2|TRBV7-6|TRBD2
CASSHTLAGGTGELFF
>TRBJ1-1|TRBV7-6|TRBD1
CASSLSQGIGTEAFF
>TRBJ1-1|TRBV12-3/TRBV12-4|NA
CASSYGGLMNTEAFF
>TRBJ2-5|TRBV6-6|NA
CASSYSRAAKETQYF
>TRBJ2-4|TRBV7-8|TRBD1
CASTGTGVNIQYF
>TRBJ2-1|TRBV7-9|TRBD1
CASSKQGAPGNEQFF
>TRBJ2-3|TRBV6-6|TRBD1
CASSYMRDRGTDTQYF
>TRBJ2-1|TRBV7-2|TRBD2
CASSSLAQVDNEQFF
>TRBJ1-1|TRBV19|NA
CASSIGQGLMNTEAFF
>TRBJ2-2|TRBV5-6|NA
CASSWDPATNTGELFF
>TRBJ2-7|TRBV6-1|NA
CASSDHRGEVGVYEQYF